This entry lists 31 T cell receptor beta chains sequenced from one sample in a study of Ad26.COV2.S vaccination and SARS-CoV-2 variants. Treatment indicated: roughly 19 received Ad26.COV2.S at low or high dose, single or two shots; 5 received placebo; per-sample allocation not given. Sampling was done on day 63 after the first vaccine or placebo injection. Method: immunoSEQ multiplex PCR; TCRdb's copy keeps in-frame clones and lacks some. The sample has around 250,000 clones, 87% seen once. The sample was peripheral blood, taken in a trial of Ad26.COV2.S vaccine versus placebo. All receptors come from a person between 18 and 65 years old who received the Ad26.COV2.S COVID-19 vaccine or a placebo.

In its sample, this clone was seen once. V gene TRBV6-2 or TRBV6-3 combines with J gene TRBJ2-3; 7 nucleotides align to TRBD2. CDR3 size: 15 residues. CDR1 is MNHEY, CDR2 SVGEGT, per germline. Trimming cost V 3 bases and J 0 bases; bases outside gene matches: 3. CDR3 in DNA: TGTGCCAGCAGTTATGGACTAGGTAGCACAGATACGCAGTATTTT. This gives the protein CASSYGLGSTDTQYF.

The V and J genes are TRBV6-2 or TRBV6-3 and TRBJ2-2, with D uncertain. V was clipped by 6 bases and J by 5 bases, with 19 bases between them. This CDR3 region has 16 residues. Germline values: CDR1 MNHEY, CDR2 SVGEGT. The CDR3 DNA is TGTGCCAGCAGCCGTTCCCTCGGAGCGCTTACCGGGGAGCTGTTTTTT. As protein: CASSRSLGALTGELFF.

The chain joins TRBV2 to TRBJ2-7, with no clear D. Germline V lookup: CDR1 SNHLY, CDR2 FYNNEI. V was trimmed by 6 bases and J by 11 bases, leaving 11 bases between them. The CDR3 contains 10 residues. CDR3: CASSETHEYV. In DNA form, the CDR3 reads TGTGCCAGCAGCGAGACTCATGAGTACGTC.

This clone was observed a single time. The chain employs TRBV7-8 and TRBJ2-3; tentatively, D is TRBD2 (6 bases). Per germline, CDR1 SGHVS and CDR2 FQNEAQ. This CDR3 spans 16 amino acids. V lost 11 bases and J 0 bases, leaving 21 bases between the germline ends. The CDR3 region has the DNA TGTGCCTCAAACCCCCGTAGGGGACTGAGCACAGATACGCAGTATTTT. It specifies CASNPRRGLSTDTQYF.

This chain uses TRBV5-4 with TRBJ2-2; maybe TRBD2 (6 bases). The ends were cut back, 6 bases at V and 4 bases at J, with 13 bases in the middle. Looked up from germline, CDR1 is SGHNT and CDR2 is YYREEE (reference sequence). This CDR3 is 14 amino acids long. The CDR3 region has the DNA TGTGCCAGCACCCCATTTAGCGGCACCGGGGAGCTGTTTTTT. Protein product: CASTPFSGTGELFF.

The V gene is TRBV27, the J gene TRBJ1-2; TRBD1 is a possible D gene (6 bases). The germline gives CDR1 MNHEY, CDR2 SMNVEV (reference sequence). V was shortened by 5 bases and J by 3 bases, with 22 bases between the two germline ends. This CDR3 spans 17 amino acids. The CDR3 spells CASSPKRQDTRHYGYTF. The CDR3, as DNA: TGTGCCAGCAGTCCGAAGCGACAGGATACAAGGCACTATGGCTACACCTTC.

The gene calls are TRBV15 and TRBJ1-3; D unclear. The CDR3 has 15 residues. V was clipped by 0 bases and J by 2 bases, with 8 bases between them. The germline gives CDR1 LNHNV, CDR2 YYDKDF (reference sequence). CDR3 in DNA: TGTGCCACCAGCAGAGATGCAGGCCCTGGAAACACCATATATTTT. Translating gives CATSRDAGPGNTIYF.

The rearrangement joins TRBV4-1 to TRBJ2-7, with D perhaps matching TRBD1 (5 bases). This CDR3 contains 15 residues. Trimming took 4 bases from V and 2 from J, leaving 15 bases between them. The germline V gene has CDR1 MGHRA and CDR2 YSYEKL. CDR3 DNA sequence: TGCGCCAGCAGCCCCCAGGGTTCCTCCGCCTACGAGCAGTACGTC. Translation gives CASSPQGSSAYEQYV.

The chain couples TRBV10-3 to TRBJ2-1; possible D gene TRBD2, 6 bases. Trimming left V 0 bases short and J 0 bases short, with 9 bases between. The CDR3 contains 16 residues. CDR1 and CDR2 from the germline V gene are ENHRY and SYGVKD. The CDR3 sequence: CAISESVAASYNEQFF. The CDR3 nucleotides are TGTGCCATCAGTGAGTCCGTAGCGGCCTCCTACAATGAGCAGTTCTTC.

The genes are TRBV6-2 or TRBV6-3 and TRBJ1-6; D unresolved. The V and J ends lost 5 bases and 6 bases respectively, with 8 bases between them. This CDR3 has 13 residues. CDR1 is MNHEY, CDR2 SVGEGT, per germline. CDR3 coding DNA: TGTGCCAGCAGTCGGATGGGTAATTCACCCCTCCACTTT. Protein: CASSRMGNSPLHF.

This CDR3 reads CASRPKRGGQETQYF. The CDR3 DNA reads TGCGCCAGCCGACCGAAGCGGGGGGGTCAAGAGACCCAGTACTTC. The J gene is TRBJ2-5, the V gene TRBV5-1, with 10 bases fitting TRBD2. The germline V gene has CDR1 SGHRS and CDR2 YFSETQ. The J segment lost 2 bases and the V segment lost 7 bases, leaving 8 bases of the junction unmatched. The CDR3 length is 15 residues. The variable domain in full, with the rest retrieved from reference TRBV5-1 and TRBJ2-5, is KAGVTQTPRYLIKTRGQQVTLSCSPISGHRSVSWYQQTPGQGLQFLFEYFSETQRNKGNFPGRFSGRQFSNSRSEMNVSTLELGDSALYLCASRPKRGGQETQYFGPGTRLLVL.

This clone came up once. This chain uses TRBV6-5 with TRBJ1-1; D is uncertain. V was cut by 0 bases and J by 10 bases, with 9 bases left in between. The CDR3 covers 12 residues. The V gene's germline CDR1 is MNHEY and CDR2 SVGAGI. DNA of the CDR3: TGTGCCAGCAGTTACTCAAAGGGAGCAGCTTTCTTT. This sequence encodes CASSYSKGAAFF.

This clone was seen only a few times. The chain uses TRBV6-5 and TRBJ1-1; D not resolved. This CDR3 contains 14 residues. V was shortened by 0 bases and J by 1 base, with 6 bases between the two germline ends. CDR1 is MNHEY, CDR2 SVGAGI, per germline. This CDR3 is CASSYSRTNTEAFF. The CDR3, as DNA: TGTGCCAGCAGTTACTCGCGCACGAACACTGAAGCTTTCTTT.

The chain links TRBV9 to TRBJ1-4; possibly TRBD1 for D (5 bases). V shed 4 bases and J shed 6 bases, with 13 bases lying between them. The CDR3 is 14 amino acids. The germline V gene has CDR1 SGDLS and CDR2 YYNGEE. The CDR3 loop reads CASSPGGVYEKLFF. CDR3 DNA sequence: TGTGCCAGCAGCCCCGGGGGGGTGTATGAAAAACTGTTTTTT.

V usage is TRBV30 and J usage is TRBJ1-1, with D hard to call. Between the trimmed V and J ends, which lost 2 bases and 1 base, there was a span of 8 bases. The V gene's germline CDR1 is GTSNPN and CDR2 SVGIG (reference sequence). The CDR3 totals 13 residues. The CDR3 protein is CAWSRGRNTEAFF. CDR3 DNA sequence: TGTGCCTGGAGTAGAGGGAGGAACACTGAAGCTTTCTTT.

The rearrangement uses TRBV27 and TRBJ1-1, with TRBD1 as a possible D gene (5 bases). Germline V gene lookup returns CDR1 MNHEY and CDR2 SMNVEV (reference sequence). The CDR3 has 16 amino acids. V was trimmed by 8 bases and J by 5 bases, leaving 24 bases between them. CDR3 nucleotides: TGTGCCAGCTCAAGCTGGAGGGGTCGTGGGACGACTGAAGCTTTCTTT. Translating gives CASSSWRGRGTTEAFF.

The gene calls are TRBV19 and TRBJ2-3, with D maybe TRBD2 (6 bases). From germline, CDR1 is LNHDA and CDR2 SQIVND (reference sequence). The CDR3 is 15 amino acids. V was pared by 3 bases and J by 0 bases, with 10 bases between. The CDR3 DNA reads as TGTGCCAGTAGTATGGGCGGGACTAGCACAGATACGCAGTATTTT. Residues: CASSMGGTSTDTQYF.

The rearrangement joins TRBV14 to TRBJ2-7, with D possibly matching TRBD1 (7 bases). The germline gives CDR1 SGHDN, CDR2 FVKESK. The CDR3 spans 13 residues. The V end was cut by 6 bases, the J end by 6 bases, with 15 bases between. The CDR3 spells CASSLVQGGEQYV. DNA of the CDR3: TGTGCCAGCAGTCTCGTGCAGGGGGGCGAGCAGTACGTC.

The rearrangement links TRBV13 to TRBJ1-3; 7 positions match TRBD1. Germline V lookup: CDR1 PRHDT, CDR2 FYEKMQ (reference sequence). The CDR3 consists of 17 residues. The V gene end was trimmed by 1 base and the J gene end by 0 bases; junction bases not matched to a gene: 6. CDR3 protein: CASSLVAGGISGNTIYF. CDR3 DNA sequence: TGTGCCAGCAGCTTAGTAGCAGGGGGGATCTCTGGAAACACCATATATTTT. Based on the CDR3 plus reference TRBV13 and TRBJ1-3, the full variable domain is AAGVIQSPRHLIKEKRETATLKCYPIPRHDTVYWYQQGPGQDPQFLISFYEKMQSDKGSIPDRFSAQQFSDYHSELNMSSLELGDSALYFCASSLVAGGISGNTIYFGEGSWLTVV.

The CDR3 loop reads CASSTAGTVTDTQYF. The CDR3 coding sequence is TGTGCCAGCAGCACGGCCGGGACTGTCACAGATACGCAGTATTTT. The gene calls are TRBV5-4 and TRBJ2-3; D perhaps matches TRBD2 (6 bases). Germline V gene data show CDR1 as SGHNT and CDR2 as YYREEE (reference sequence). V dropped 4 bases and J dropped 2 bases, with 14 bases sitting between them. This CDR3 is built from 15 residues.

To note about this clone: Distinct nucleotide sequences in the sample also encode this CDR3. V usage is TRBV9 and J usage is TRBJ2-3; no clear D gene. The ends were cut back, 0 bases at V and 3 bases at J, with 8 bases in the middle. Germline CDR1 reads SGDLS; CDR2 reads YYNGEE. The CDR3 runs 14 residues. CDR3 loop: CASSVAGETDTQYF. In nucleotides, the CDR3 is TGTGCCAGCAGCGTAGCTGGAGAAACAGATACGCAGTATTTT.

This chain uses TRBV3-1 (or the pseudogene TRBV3-2) with TRBJ1-4; no firm D call. V lost 1 base, J lost 7 bases, and 1 base lay in between. The length of the CDR3 is 11 residues. Germline V gene sequence: CDR1 LGHDT, CDR2 YNNKEL (reference sequence). The CDR3 sequence is CASSQGEKLFF. The CDR3 nucleotides read TGTGCCAGCAGCCAAGGTGAAAAACTGTTTTTT.

The count of this clone is one. V is TRBV6-2 or TRBV6-3 and J is TRBJ2-3; TRBD2 aligns across 8 bases. The CDR3 contains 15 residues. Losses at the gene ends were 2 bases for V and 2 bases for J; bases not matched to a gene: 3. Per germline, CDR1 MNHEY and CDR2 SVGEGT. CDR3 in DNA: TGTGCCAGCAGTTACGGCGGGGGGTTCACAGATACGCAGTATTTT. Translating gives CASSYGGGFTDTQYF.

The chain has TRBV7-9 and TRBJ2-3; 11 bases line up with TRBD2. The germline CDR1 and CDR2 sequences are SEHNR and FQNEAQ (reference sequence). J was trimmed by 6 bases and V by 2 bases; bases with no gene match: 13. This CDR3 comprises 18 residues. The CDR3 DNA sequence: TGTGCCAGCAGCTTACCCGGGACTAGCGGAACAGGGTGGGATACGCAGTATTTT. Translation: CASSLPGTSGTGWDTQYF.

The rearrangement uses TRBV5-4 and TRBJ2-7, with a possible D match to TRBD1 (6 bases). The CDR3 runs 14 residues. Germline CDR1 SGHNT, CDR2 YYREEE (reference sequence). Between the trimmed V and J ends, which lost 2 bases and 7 bases, there was a span of 16 bases. The CDR3 DNA is TGTGCCAGCAGCTTAACCGGGACACCCAGGGAGCAGTACTTC. It specifies CASSLTGTPREQYF. The variable domain in full, with the rest retrieved from reference TRBV5-4 and TRBJ2-7, is ETGVTQSPTHLIKTRGQQVTLRCSSQSGHNTVSWYQQALGQGPQFIFQYYREEENGRGNFPPRFSGLQFPNYSSELNVNALELDDSALYLCASSLTGTPREQYFGPGTRLTVT.

V and J are TRBV7-2 and TRBJ2-1; no firm D call. Trimming shortened V by 5 bases and J by 6 bases, and 17 bases separated the two germline ends. CDR1 SGHTA and CDR2 FQGNSA come from the germline V gene. CDR3 length equals 15 residues. CDR3 residues: CASSPNPDTLNEQFF. CDR3 bases: TGTGCCAGCAGCCCAAACCCCGACACCCTCAATGAGCAGTTCTTC. Variable domain in full (rest from reference TRBV7-2 and TRBJ2-1): GAGVSQSPSNKVTEKGKDVELRCDPISGHTALYWYRQSLGQGLEFLIYFQGNSAPDKSGLPSDRFSAERTGGSVSTLTIQRTQQEDSAVYLCASSPNPDTLNEQFFGPGTRLTVL.

V and J are TRBV7-2 and TRBJ1-1, with D perhaps TRBD1 (5 bases). The CDR3 contains 14 residues. V dropped 5 bases and J dropped 1 base, with 11 bases sitting between them. CDR1 and CDR2 (germline): SGHTA, FQGNSA. The CDR3 protein is CASSRGRENTEAFF. The DNA of the CDR3 is TGTGCCAGCAGCAGGGGACGGGAGAACACTGAAGCTTTCTTT.

V gene TRBV5-1 combines with J gene TRBJ1-1; D gene uncertain. The CDR3 is made up of 11 amino acids. Germline V CDR1 and CDR2: SGHRS, YFSETQ. The V end was cut by 5 bases, the J end by 2 bases, with 4 bases between. The CDR3 sequence is CASRGNTEAFF. The CDR3 region has the DNA TGCGCCAGCAGGGGAAACACTGAAGCTTTCTTT.

The chain combines TRBV29-1 with TRBJ1-5; perhaps TRBD1 as D (6 bases). Trimming shortened V by 5 bases and J by 11 bases, and 16 bases separated the two germline ends. Germline lookup yields CDR1 SQVTM and CDR2 ANQGSEA. This CDR3 spans 12 amino acids. The CDR3 region has the DNA TGCAGCGTTTTTGGAGGGGGAGGTGCCCAGCATTTT. This gives the protein CSVFGGGGAQHF.

This chain joins TRBV4-3 and TRBJ2-3, with 10 bases aligning to TRBD2. The CDR3 spans 17 residues. CDR1 and CDR2 from the germline V gene are LGHNA and YSLEER. V shed 0 bases, J shed 0 bases, and the junction held 3 bases outside the gene matches. CDR3 loop: CASSQDLTSGSTDTQYF. The CDR3 nucleotides read TGCGCCAGCAGCCAAGATCTGACTAGCGGGAGCACAGATACGCAGTATTTT.

This rearrangement joins TRBV3-1 (or the pseudogene TRBV3-2) to TRBJ2-5; D remains unclear. CDR1 LGHDT and CDR2 YNNKEL come from the germline V gene (reference sequence). Between the trimmed V and J ends, which lost 2 bases and 4 bases, there was a span of 17 bases. The CDR3 covers 16 residues. The CDR3 DNA follows: TGTGCCAGCAGCCAAAACTCCGTGGTAGTCCGAGAGACCCAGTACTTC. This gives the protein CASSQNSVVVRETQYF.